This is a list of T cell receptor beta chains from one sample in a study of blood T cell repertoires in COVID-19. Measured with immunoSEQ multiplex PCR; TCRdb has only the in-frame clones, and not every one. Altogether approximately 470,000 clones are present, 87% being singletons, with the ten largest covering 0.7%. Sequencing input: PBMCs or T cells enriched from blood (not recorded which). Source of these receptors: a woman aged 18 to 35 who had recovered from COVID-19. The CDR3 runs from the conserved cysteine through the conserved F or W. Each record gives: V gene, J gene, clone size, D gene, CDR3 DNA, CDR3 protein. D genes are given only for firm matches. Rows give clone size only sometimes, using once, few, many, or a class for an expanded clone.

v_gene: TRBV5-1
j_gene: TRBJ2-3
abundance: once
d_gene: .
CDR3nt: TGCGCCAGCAGCTTGGGAGGGCCAGATACGCAGTATTTT
CDR3aa: CASSLGGPDTQYF

v_gene: TRBV15
j_gene: TRBJ2-1
abundance: .
d_gene: .
CDR3nt: TGTGCCACCAGCAGGGGGGGGGCAACCAACAATGAGCAGTTCTTC
CDR3aa: CATSRGGATNNEQFF

v_gene: TRBV5-1
j_gene: TRBJ2-3
abundance: .
d_gene: .
CDR3nt: TGCGCCAGCAGCTTGGATATGGCCATGACAGATACGCAGTATTTT
CDR3aa: CASSLDMAMTDTQYF

v_gene: TRBV5-1
j_gene: TRBJ1-3
abundance: .
d_gene: .
CDR3nt: TGCGCCAGCAGCGCCGGTCTCACTGGAAACACCATATATTTT
CDR3aa: CASSAGLTGNTIYF

v_gene: TRBV5-5
j_gene: TRBJ1-6
abundance: .
d_gene: .
CDR3nt: TGTGCCAGCAGCTTGGACGGGAATCCGCCCCTCCACTTT
CDR3aa: CASSLDGNPPLHF

v_gene: TRBV5-1
j_gene: TRBJ1-2
abundance: few
d_gene: TRBD1
CDR3nt: TGCGCCAGCAGGCGTGTCGGAACAGGGGACGACTATGGCTACACCTTC
CDR3aa: CASRRVGTGDDYGYTF

v_gene: TRBV6-2/TRBV6-3
j_gene: TRBJ1-2
abundance: once
d_gene: .
CDR3nt: TGTGCCAGCAGTTACGGTCGAGATCTTGGCTACACCTTC
CDR3aa: CASSYGRDLGYTF

v_gene: TRBV11-2
j_gene: TRBJ2-1
abundance: .
d_gene: TRBD1
CDR3nt: TGTGCCAGCAGCCCGTCGCACCCTCAGGGGGTTTCCTACAATGAGCAGTTCTTC
CDR3aa: CASSPSHPQGVSYNEQFF

v_gene: TRBV9
j_gene: TRBJ2-1
abundance: .
d_gene: TRBD2
CDR3nt: TGTGCCAGCAGCGTCCTCCCTAGCGGGGTCTCCTACAATGAGCAGTTCTTC
CDR3aa: CASSVLPSGVSYNEQFF

v_gene: TRBV5-6
j_gene: TRBJ2-1
abundance: .
d_gene: TRBD1
CDR3nt: TGTGCCAGCAGCTGGGGACAGGGCAATGAGCAGTTCTTC
CDR3aa: CASSWGQGNEQFF

v_gene: TRBV10-1
j_gene: TRBJ1-5
abundance: .
d_gene: .
CDR3nt: TGCGCCAGCAGTGAACGGGTCTATAGCAATCAGCCCCAGCATTTT
CDR3aa: CASSERVYSNQPQHF

v_gene: TRBV7-9
j_gene: TRBJ2-5
abundance: .
d_gene: TRBD1
CDR3nt: TGTGCCAGCAGCTTCACAATCGGGACAGAAGAGACCCAGTACTTC
CDR3aa: CASSFTIGTEETQYF

v_gene: TRBV5-4
j_gene: TRBJ2-7
abundance: .
d_gene: TRBD2
CDR3nt: TGTGCCAGCAGCTTCAGCGGGGCCTACGAGCAGTACTTC
CDR3aa: CASSFSGAYEQYF

v_gene: TRBV6-6
j_gene: TRBJ2-1
abundance: .
d_gene: TRBD2
CDR3nt: TGTGCCAGCAGTTACTATACTAGCGGGGGGGCGAATGAGCAGTTCTTC
CDR3aa: CASSYYTSGGANEQFF